The clone carrying this T cell receptor (beta chain) was recorded a few times. Its antigen is unknown. Germline lookup yields CDR1 DFQATT and CDR2 SNEGSKA (reference sequence). This CDR3 has 12 residues. Trimming cost V 6 bases and J 5 bases; bases outside gene matches: 7. This entry is derived from a study of CD8 T cells in ankylosing spondylitis. Quantitative 5'-RACE with molecular barcodes was used to make the TCR beta libraries. TCRdb processed the 5' RACE reads anew with MiXCR; each CDR3 protein has one entry. The sample gives approximately 550,000 distinct CDR3 sequences, more than 9.5% of which show up once; approximately 6.2% is in the top ten. Study-level results: Clones that were linked to disease were CD8+ and were relatively rare in peripheral blood. Disease-linked clones were reportedly significantly enriched in matched ankylosing spondylitis synovial fluid. Ankylosing spondylitis blood seemed to carry a telltale TCR beta motif made of under 10 highly homologous variants. Prior work had noted some motif variants in reactive arthritis blood and synovial fluid.

The source is a male donor with ankylosing spondylitis. Sequencing was done on a sample of blood, either unsorted or a sorted T cell fraction (not recorded which). The gene calls are TRBV20-1 and TRBJ2-7, with 7 bases that match TRBD2. CDR3 region: CSAGEGLDEQYF. For the CDR3, the DNA is TGCAGTGCGGGGGAGGGCCTCGACGAGCAGTACTTC.